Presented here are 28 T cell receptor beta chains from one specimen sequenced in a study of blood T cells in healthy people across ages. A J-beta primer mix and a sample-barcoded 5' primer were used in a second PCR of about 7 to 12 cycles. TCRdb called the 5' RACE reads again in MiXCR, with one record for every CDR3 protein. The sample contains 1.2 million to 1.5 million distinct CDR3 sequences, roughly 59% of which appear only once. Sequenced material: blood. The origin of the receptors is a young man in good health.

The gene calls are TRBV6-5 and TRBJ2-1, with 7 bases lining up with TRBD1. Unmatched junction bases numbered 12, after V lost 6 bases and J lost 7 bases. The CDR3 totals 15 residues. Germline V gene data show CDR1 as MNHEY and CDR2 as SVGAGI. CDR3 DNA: TGTGCCAGCAGGAAAGGGACAGCGCAGGTGAATGAGCAGTTCTTC. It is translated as CASRKGTAQVNEQFF.

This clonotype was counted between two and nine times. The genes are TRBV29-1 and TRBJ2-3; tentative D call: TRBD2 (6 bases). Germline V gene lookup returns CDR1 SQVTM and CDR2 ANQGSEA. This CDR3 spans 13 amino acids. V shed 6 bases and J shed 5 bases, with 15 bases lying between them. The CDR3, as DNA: TGCAGCGTGGGGACGGTGGAGGGAGATACGCAGTATTTT. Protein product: CSVGTVEGDTQYF.

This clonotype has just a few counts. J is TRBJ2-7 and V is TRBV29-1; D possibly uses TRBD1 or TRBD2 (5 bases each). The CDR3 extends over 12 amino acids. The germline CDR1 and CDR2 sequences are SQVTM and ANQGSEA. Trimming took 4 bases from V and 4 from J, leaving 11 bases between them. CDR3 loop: CSVVLEGYEQYF. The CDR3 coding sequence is TGCAGCGTTGTCCTCGAGGGGTACGAGCAGTACTTC.

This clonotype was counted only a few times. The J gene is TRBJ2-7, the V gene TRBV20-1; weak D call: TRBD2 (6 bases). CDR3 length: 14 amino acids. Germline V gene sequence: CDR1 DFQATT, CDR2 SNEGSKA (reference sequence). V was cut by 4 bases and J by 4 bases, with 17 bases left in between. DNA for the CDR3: TGCAGTGCTACCCCAGGGTACGGGGGTTACGAGCAGTACTTC. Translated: CSATPGYGGYEQYF.

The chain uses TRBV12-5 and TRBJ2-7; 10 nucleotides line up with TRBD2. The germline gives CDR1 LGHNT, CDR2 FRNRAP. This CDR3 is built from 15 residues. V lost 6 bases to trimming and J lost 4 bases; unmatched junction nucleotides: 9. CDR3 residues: CASGDLAGAGYEQYF. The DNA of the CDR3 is TGTGCTAGTGGGGATCTAGCGGGAGCTGGGTACGAGCAGTACTTC.

The CDR3 DNA reads as TGCAGCGGAACAGAGGTAGCCAAAAACATTCAGTACTTC. It translates to CSGTEVAKNIQYF. J is TRBJ2-4 and V is TRBV29-1; D call uncertain. The ends were cut back, 7 bases at V and 0 bases at J, with 10 bases in the middle. CDR1 is SQVTM and CDR2 is ANQGSEA in the germline V gene. This CDR3 has 13 residues.

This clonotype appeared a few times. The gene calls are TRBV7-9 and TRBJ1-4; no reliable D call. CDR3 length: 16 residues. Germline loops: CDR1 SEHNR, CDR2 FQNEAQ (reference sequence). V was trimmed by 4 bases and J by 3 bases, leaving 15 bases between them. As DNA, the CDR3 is TGTGCCAGCAGCTCCAAAGAAGGTCGTTCTAATGAAAAACTGTTTTTT. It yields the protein CASSSKEGRSNEKLFF.

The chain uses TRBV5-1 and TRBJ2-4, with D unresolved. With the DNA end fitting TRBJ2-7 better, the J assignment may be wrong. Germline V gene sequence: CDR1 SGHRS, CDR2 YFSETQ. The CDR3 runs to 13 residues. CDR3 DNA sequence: TGCGCCAGCACTTCGGAGATGTCCTACGAGCAGTACTTC. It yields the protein CASTSEMSYEQYF.

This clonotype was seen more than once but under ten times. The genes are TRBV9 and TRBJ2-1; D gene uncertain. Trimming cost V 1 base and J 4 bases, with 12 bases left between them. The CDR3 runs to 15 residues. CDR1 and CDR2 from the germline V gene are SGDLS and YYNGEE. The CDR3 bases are TGTGCCAGCAGCGTAATGGGAACAGTTTACAATGAGCAGTTCTTC. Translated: CASSVMGTVYNEQFF.

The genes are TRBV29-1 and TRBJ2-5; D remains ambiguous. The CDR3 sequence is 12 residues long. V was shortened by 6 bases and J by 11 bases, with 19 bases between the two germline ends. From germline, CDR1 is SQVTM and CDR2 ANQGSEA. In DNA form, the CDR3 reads TGCAGCGTGGGTATTAACAGTGAATGGCAGTACTTC. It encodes CSVGINSEWQYF.

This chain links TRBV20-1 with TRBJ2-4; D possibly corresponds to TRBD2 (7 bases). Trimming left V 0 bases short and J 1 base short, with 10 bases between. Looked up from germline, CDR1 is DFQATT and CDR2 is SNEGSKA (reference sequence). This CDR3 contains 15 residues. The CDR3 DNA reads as TGCAGTGCTAGAGATGGGAGGGGGGCCAAAAACATTCAGTACTTC. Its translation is CSARDGRGAKNIQYF.

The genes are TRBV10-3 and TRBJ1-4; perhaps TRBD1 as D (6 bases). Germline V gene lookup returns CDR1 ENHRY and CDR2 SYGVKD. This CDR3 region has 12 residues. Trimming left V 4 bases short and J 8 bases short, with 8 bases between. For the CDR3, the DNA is TGTGCCATCAGTGTCAGGGGAGAAAAACTGTTTTTT. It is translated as CAISVRGEKLFF.

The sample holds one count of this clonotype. The CDR3 DNA reads as TGTGCCAGCAGTTTATCGAGCGGGGATGAATACAATGAGCAGTTCTTC. Amino acid sequence: CASSLSSGDEYNEQFF. The V and J genes are TRBV27 and TRBJ2-1; 7 bases map to TRBD2. Germline CDR1 is MNHEY and CDR2 is SMNVEV (reference sequence). This CDR3 has 16 amino acids. Unmatched junction bases numbered 6, after V lost 0 bases and J lost 4 bases.

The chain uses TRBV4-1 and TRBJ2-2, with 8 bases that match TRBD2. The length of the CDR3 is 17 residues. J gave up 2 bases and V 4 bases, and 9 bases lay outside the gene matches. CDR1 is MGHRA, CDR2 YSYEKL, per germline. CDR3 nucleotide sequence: TGCGCCAGCAGCCCGGGTCCCCGGGGGGGAAACACCGGGGAGCTGTTTTTT. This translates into CASSPGPRGGNTGELFF.

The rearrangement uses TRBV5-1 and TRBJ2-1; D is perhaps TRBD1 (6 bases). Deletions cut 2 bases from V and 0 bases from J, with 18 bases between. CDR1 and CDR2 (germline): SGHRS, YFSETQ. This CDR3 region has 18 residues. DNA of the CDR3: TGCGCCAGCAGCTTAGTACCGGGACAACTAAGCTCCTACAATGAGCAGTTCTTC. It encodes CASSLVPGQLSSYNEQFF.

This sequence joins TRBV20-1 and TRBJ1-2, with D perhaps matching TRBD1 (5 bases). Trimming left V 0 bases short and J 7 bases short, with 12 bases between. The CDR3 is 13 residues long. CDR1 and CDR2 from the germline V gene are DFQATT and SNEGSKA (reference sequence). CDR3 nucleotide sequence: TGCAGTGCTAGAGACGCGGGTGGGGGTGGCTACACCTTC. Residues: CSARDAGGGGYTF.

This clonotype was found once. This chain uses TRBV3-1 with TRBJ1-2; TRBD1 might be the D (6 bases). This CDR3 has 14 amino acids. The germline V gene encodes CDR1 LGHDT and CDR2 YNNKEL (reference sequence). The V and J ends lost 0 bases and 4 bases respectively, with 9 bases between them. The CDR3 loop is CASSQDGGAYGYTF. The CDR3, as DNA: TGTGCCAGCAGCCAAGACGGGGGGGCCTATGGCTACACCTTC.

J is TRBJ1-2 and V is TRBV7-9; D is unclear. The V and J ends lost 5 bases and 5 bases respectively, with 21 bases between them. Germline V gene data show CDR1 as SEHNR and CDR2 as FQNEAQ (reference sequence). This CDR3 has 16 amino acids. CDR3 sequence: CASSPRSADAWYGYTF. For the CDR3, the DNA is TGTGCCAGCAGCCCTCGATCTGCAGACGCATGGTATGGCTACACCTTC.

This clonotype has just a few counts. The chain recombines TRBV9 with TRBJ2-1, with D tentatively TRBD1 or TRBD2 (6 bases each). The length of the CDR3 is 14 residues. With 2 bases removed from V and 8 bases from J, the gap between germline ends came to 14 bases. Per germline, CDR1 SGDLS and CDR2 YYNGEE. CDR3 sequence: CASSVGLHRDEQFF. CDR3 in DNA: TGTGCCAGCAGCGTTGGACTACACAGGGATGAGCAGTTCTTC.

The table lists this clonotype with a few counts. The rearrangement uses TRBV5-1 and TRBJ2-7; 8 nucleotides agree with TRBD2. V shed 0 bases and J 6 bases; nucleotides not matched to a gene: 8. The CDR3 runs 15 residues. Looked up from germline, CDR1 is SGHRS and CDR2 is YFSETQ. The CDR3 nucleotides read TGCGCCAGCAGCTTGGAGAGCGGGAGAGCTCTCGAGCAGTACTTC. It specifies CASSLESGRALEQYF.

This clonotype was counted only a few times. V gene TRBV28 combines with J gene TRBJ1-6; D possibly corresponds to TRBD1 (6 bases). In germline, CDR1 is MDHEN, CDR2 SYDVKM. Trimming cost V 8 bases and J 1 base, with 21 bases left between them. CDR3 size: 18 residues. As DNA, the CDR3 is TGTGCCAGCGCCTTTTCTCCAGGGGAGAGGTCCTATAATTCACCCCTCCACTTT. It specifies CASAFSPGERSYNSPLHF.

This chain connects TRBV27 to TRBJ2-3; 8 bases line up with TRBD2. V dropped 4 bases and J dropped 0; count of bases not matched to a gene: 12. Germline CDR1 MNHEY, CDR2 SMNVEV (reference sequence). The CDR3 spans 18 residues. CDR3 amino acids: CASSSLGLAGPSTDTQYF. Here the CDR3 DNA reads TGTGCCAGCAGTTCTTTGGGTCTAGCGGGTCCTAGCACAGATACGCAGTATTTT.

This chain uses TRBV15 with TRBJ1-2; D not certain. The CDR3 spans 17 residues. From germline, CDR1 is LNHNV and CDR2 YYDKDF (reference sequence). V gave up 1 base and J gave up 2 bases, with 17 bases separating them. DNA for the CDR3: TGTGCCACCAGCAGAGGGGAGGTCGTGGAAATAAACTATGGCTACACCTTC. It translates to CATSRGEVVEINYGYTF.

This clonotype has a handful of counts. The CDR3 DNA reads TGTGCCAGCAGCCAACCTAGCGGGGGCTTCCAAGAGACCCAGTACTTC. It specifies CASSQPSGGFQETQYF. The chain recombines TRBV6-2 or TRBV6-3 with TRBJ2-5; TRBD2 matches 10 bases. V was clipped by 6 bases and J by 1 base; unmatched bases: 8. The CDR3 length is 16 residues. Germline assignment: CDR1 MNHEY and CDR2 SVGEGT.

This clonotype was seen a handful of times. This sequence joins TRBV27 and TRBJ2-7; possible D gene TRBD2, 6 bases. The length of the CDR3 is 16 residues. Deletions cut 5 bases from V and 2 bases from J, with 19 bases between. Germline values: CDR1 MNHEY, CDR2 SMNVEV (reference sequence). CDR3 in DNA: TGTGCCAGCAGTGTAGTGGCGGCGGGGTACCCCTACGAGCAGTACTTC. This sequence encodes CASSVVAAGYPYEQYF.

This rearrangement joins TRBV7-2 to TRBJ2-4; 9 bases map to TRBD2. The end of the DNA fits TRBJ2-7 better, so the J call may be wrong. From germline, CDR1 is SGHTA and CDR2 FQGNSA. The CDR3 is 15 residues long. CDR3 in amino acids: CASSLGLSGGYEQYF. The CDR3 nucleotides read TGTGCCAGCAGCTTAGGCCTTAGCGGGGGCTACGAGCAGTACTTC.

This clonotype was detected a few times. In nucleotides, the CDR3 is TGTGCCAGCAGTGAGCGGGGGGGGTATACGCAGTATTTT. Translated, it gives CASSERGGYTQYF. The chain carries TRBV12-3 or TRBV12-4 and TRBJ2-3, with TRBD2 matching over 10 bases. This CDR3 is 13 amino acids long. V lost 5 bases to trimming and J lost 7 bases; unmatched junction nucleotides: 3.

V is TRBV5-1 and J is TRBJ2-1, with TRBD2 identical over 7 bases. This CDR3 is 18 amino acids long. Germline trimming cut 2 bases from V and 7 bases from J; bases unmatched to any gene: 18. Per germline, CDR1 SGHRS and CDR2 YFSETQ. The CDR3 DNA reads TGCGCCAGCAGCTTTTCTTGGCGGGAGAGCCTCCCGGGGAATGAGCAGTTCTTC. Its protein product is CASSFSWRESLPGNEQFF.